These 10 T cell receptor beta chains were sequenced from one sample in a study of blood T cell repertoires in COVID-19. TCRdb's copy holds only in-frame clones and misses some; the assay was immunoSEQ multiplex PCR. The sample has about 220,000 clones; around 86% are singletons. Sequenced: peripheral blood. The receptor set was obtained from a woman aged 70-85 years with COVID-19, enrolled during active disease.

V usage is TRBV28 and J usage is TRBJ1-2; D not resolved. The germline V gene encodes CDR1 MDHEN and CDR2 SYDVKM. The CDR3 is 16 amino acids. Trimming pared 10 bases from V and 4 bases from J, leaving 25 bases between. CDR3 DNA: TGTGCCATCCGCATCCGCTCCCTGTCCACCGGCTATGGCTACACCTTC. Amino acid sequence: CAIRIRSLSTGYGYTF.

J is TRBJ2-5 and V is TRBV5-6; 11 positions agree with TRBD1. CDR1 is SGHDT, CDR2 YYEEEE, per germline. CDR3 size: 16 residues. V lost 1 base and J lost 4; bases outside the gene matches: 6. The CDR3 DNA reads TGTGCCAGCAGCTTGAGGCGGACAGGGGGCGGAGAGACCCAGTACTTC. Translation gives CASSLRRTGGGETQYF.

The chain combines TRBV24-1 with TRBJ2-6; D unclear. From germline, CDR1 is KGHDR and CDR2 SFDVKD. The CDR3 consists of 13 residues. With 6 bases removed from V and 0 bases from J, the gap between germline ends came to 2 bases. The CDR3 reads CATSRSGANVLTF. Written as DNA, the CDR3 is TGTGCCACCAGTCGCTCTGGGGCCAACGTCCTGACTTTC.

This clone was counted once. The chain carries TRBV11-3 and TRBJ2-1; 7 bases match TRBD2. The CDR3 consists of 16 residues. The germline gives CDR1 SGHNT, CDR2 YENEEA. J was trimmed by 4 bases and V by 4 bases; bases with no gene match: 10. CDR3 amino acids: CASSYSRASGYNEQFF. In DNA form, the CDR3 reads TGTGCCAGCAGCTACTCTCGCGCTAGCGGATACAATGAGCAGTTCTTC.

This rearrangement joins TRBV7-2 to TRBJ1-2; the D is unclear. The CDR3 is 13 amino acids. Germline lookup yields CDR1 SGHTA and CDR2 FQGNSA. Between the trimmed V and J ends, which lost 1 base and 6 bases, there was a span of 9 bases. The CDR3 region is CASSLVRENGYTF. In nucleotides, the CDR3 is TGTGCCAGCAGCTTAGTTAGAGAGAATGGCTACACCTTC.

DNA of the CDR3: TGTGCCAGCAGCCAAAGCGAGGCAAAGTCCCGAAATTCACCCCTCCACTTT. Protein sequence: CASSQSEAKSRNSPLHF. The chain recombines TRBV3-1 (or the pseudogene TRBV3-2) with TRBJ1-6; no definite D call. V dropped 2 bases and J dropped 7 bases, with 18 bases sitting between them. The CDR3 runs to 17 residues. The germline CDR1 and CDR2 sequences are LGHDT and YNNKEL (reference sequence).

The genes are TRBV11-2 and TRBJ2-1; 8 nucleotides match TRBD2. V shed 5 bases, J shed 4 bases, and the junction held 10 bases outside the gene matches. The CDR3 contains 16 residues. Per the germline V gene, CDR1 is SGHAT and CDR2 is FQNNGV. The DNA for the CDR3 is TGTGCCAGCAGCCGCGAGGCGAGCGGGGGTTACAATGAGCAGTTCTTC. This gives the protein CASSREASGGYNEQFF.

A single count supports this clone. The CDR3 bases are TGTGCCATCAGTGAGTCCGGGGGGGGACACTACAATGAGCAGTTCTTC. This translates into CAISESGGGHYNEQFF. The V and J genes are TRBV10-3 and TRBJ2-1, with TRBD2 identical over 8 bases. The CDR3 covers 16 residues. Germline CDR1 reads ENHRY; CDR2 reads SYGVKD. V shed 0 bases and J 3 bases; nucleotides not matched to a gene: 4.

The rearrangement uses TRBV18 and TRBJ1-1, with D uncertain. The CDR3 has 12 residues. Trimming stripped 1 base from V and 7 bases from J, with 7 bases between. Germline CDR1 and CDR2: KGHSH and LQKENI. CDR3 loop: CASSPQQIEAFF. The CDR3 nucleotides are TGTGCCAGCTCACCACAACAGATTGAAGCTTTCTTT. The full variable domain, rest sourced from reference TRBV18 and TRBJ1-1, is NAGVMQNPRHLVRRRGQEARLRCSPMKGHSHVYWYRQLPEEGLKFMVYLQKENIIDESGMPKERFSAEFPKEGPSILRIQQVVRGDSAAYFCASSPQQIEAFFGQGTRLTVV.

A remark on this clone: This sample also contains other DNA sequences that code for the same CDR3. This chain uses TRBV5-1 with TRBJ2-5; TRBD1 matches 7 bases. The junction had 0 bases not matched to a gene; V was cut back by 0 bases and J by 4 bases. CDR1 is SGHRS, CDR2 YFSETQ, per germline. The CDR3 has 13 amino acids. The CDR3 DNA is TGCGCCAGCAGCTTGGCAGGGGGAGAGACCCAGTACTTC. It encodes CASSLAGGETQYF.